The TCR beta chain described here comes from a study of shared clonotypes between healthy human individuals. The V and J ends lost 10 bases and 4 bases, in that order; junction bases with no gene match: 9. This CDR3 has 16 amino acids. The germline gives CDR1 ENHRY, CDR2 SYGVKD. Repertoires were generated with immunoSEQ multiplex PCR, while TCRdb's copy carries only in-frame clones and drops some. The profile shows some 2,500,000 clones, over 85% of them singletons. The material sequenced was naive CD4+ T cells from PBMCs. Stated subset: CD45RA+ positively selected. The chain is built from TRBV10-3 and TRBJ2-1; 14 bases agree with TRBD2. This TCR derives from a man between 18 and 29 years old in good health. Some clones in this sample may be carry-over from other donors' samples. CDR3 protein: CATLGTSGSSYNEQFF. CDR3 in DNA: TGTGCCACCCTAGGGACTAGCGGGAGTAGTTACAATGAGCAGTTCTTC.